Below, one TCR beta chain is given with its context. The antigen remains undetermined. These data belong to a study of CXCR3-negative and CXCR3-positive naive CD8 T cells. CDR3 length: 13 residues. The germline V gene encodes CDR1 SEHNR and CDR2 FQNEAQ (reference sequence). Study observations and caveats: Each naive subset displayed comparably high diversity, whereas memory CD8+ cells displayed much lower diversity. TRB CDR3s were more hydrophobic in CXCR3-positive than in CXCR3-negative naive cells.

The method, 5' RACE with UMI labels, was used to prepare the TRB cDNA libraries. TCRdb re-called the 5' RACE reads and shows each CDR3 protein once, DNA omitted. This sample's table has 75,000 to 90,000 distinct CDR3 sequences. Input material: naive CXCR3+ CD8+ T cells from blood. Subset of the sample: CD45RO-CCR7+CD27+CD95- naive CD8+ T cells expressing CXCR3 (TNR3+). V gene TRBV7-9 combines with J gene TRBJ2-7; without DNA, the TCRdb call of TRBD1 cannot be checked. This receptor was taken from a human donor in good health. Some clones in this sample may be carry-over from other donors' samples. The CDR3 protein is CASSPAPSYEQYF.